This T cell receptor beta chain emerged from a study of cytomegalovirus exposure and HLA in healthy donors. Overall study results and limits: The authors excluded some V segments, including TRBV6-2 and TRBV6-3, as indistinguishable.

Amplification used 60 Vbeta primers and 13 Jbeta primers. Authors' data handling: Later, 75 million to 100 million unique TCR beta chains were counted in an analysis, and about 10 million of them were shared. Measured with immunoSEQ multiplex PCR; TCRdb has only the in-frame clones, and not every one. V and J calls and clone size come straight from that table; D and trimming were deduced from the DNA. The sample carries about 98,000 clones, 60% to 85% recorded once. This clone was recorded only once. Its antigen remains unidentified. Germline V CDR1 and CDR2: SGHDN, FVKESK. V gave up 3 bases and J gave up 8 bases; unmatched junction bases: 11. The CDR3 sequence is 15 residues long.

Input material: PBMCs. This sequence joins TRBV14 and TRBJ1-2; 8 nucleotides line up with TRBD1. This sequence originates from a man aged 55 to 70 in good health and CMV-seropositive. CDR3 protein: CASSHPGTGHRGYTF. For the CDR3, the DNA is TGTGCCAGCAGCCATCCCGGGACAGGACACCGGGGCTACACCTTC.